The sequence of this T cell receptor beta chain was determined in a study of T cell responses to AZD1222 COVID-19 vaccine (dated by TCRdb to 2020 to 2022). For context, the study as a whole: Because spike-specific TCR depth and breadth did not differ between the two schedules, AZD1222 recipients who got a second dose at roughly 4 weeks were pooled with those who got a second dose at roughly 12 weeks. A total of 230 or so trial participants underwent TCR sequencing, of whom approximately 210 received two doses of AZD1222 and 26 received two doses of the MenACWY control vaccine. Trial participants were enrolled by age into 18-55, 56-69 and 70-plus year subgroups, with around 150, 28 and 57 TCR-sequenced participants respectively.

The investigation overall reported the following: The vaccine-associated CD4 TCRs covered the entire spike protein, and the dominant responses fell in regions 160-218 and 743-854. In the small 56-69-year group, the increase in depth fell short of significance, most likely because of low power. Conclusions about previously exposed vaccinees are limited, since just 6 or 7 AZD1222 recipients were seropositive for SARS-CoV-2 at baseline. After two AZD1222 doses, both the breadth and the depth of spike-specific TCRs were significantly higher than at day 0 and than in MenACWY recipients. Participants were mostly white British and included more females than males, and it was suggested by the authors that clonal diversity may have been underestimated. Nearly half of unique spike-specific TCRs reportedly recognized epitopes outside regions mutated in the B.1.351 and B.1.1.7 variants. Because no samples from the day 14 peak response were available, repertoires could be characterized only after the peak T cell response.

Including cysteine and phenylalanine, the CDR3 has 14 amino acids. The sequence is cut down to CDR3 DNA, 42 bases in frame from base 1. From the germline V gene, CDR1 is SGHRS and CDR2 is YFSETQ. V loses 4 bases, J loses 7 bases, and the germline ends lie 14 bases apart. The CDR3 regions of human TCRbeta chains were subjected to immunosequencing. From the authors' description of their analysis: TCRs in the repertoires were compared against a reference library of SARS-CoV-2-specific TCRs that had been generated with the MIRA antigen-specificity platform. Breadth was defined as the fraction of unique TCRs that were SARS-CoV-2-associated. Depth was defined as the fraction of total T cells that were SARS-CoV-2-associated. Using the MIRA data, every spike-specific TCR was mapped to the spike region that the TCR reacted to and assigned to either a CD4 or a CD8 class. Log10-transformed breadth and depth values were compared by one-way ANOVA with Sidak's multiple comparisons tests. Entries here come from immuneACCESS through TCRdb and include only in-frame sequences with V and J called. Some clones fail to appear in such tables; in the studies checked, an unresolved V gene covers under half of the shortfall, and the cause of the remainder is unknown. V, J and clone size reflect that table, while D and trimming were determined from the DNA. Recorded for this sample are 150,000 to 200,000 clones; 70% to 90% of them occurred a single time. Roughly 8% of the sample comes from the top ten.

Points on this clone: Its target antigen remains unknown. The input lacks base qualities; no much larger clone sits a single base away. The same CDR3 also results from other DNA sequences found in this sample.

This specimen's time point label, interpreted: baseline before first vaccination. Vaccinee samples came from UK trials COV001 and COV002, including a single-blind randomized controlled phase 2/3 trial of AZD1222 (ChAdOx1 nCoV-19) in healthy adults. For TCRbeta chain sequencing, PBMC samples from trial participants were taken at day 0 and at day 28 after the second dose. Sequencing was performed on peripheral blood, taken on day 0 of AZD1222 vaccination. The chain employs TRBV5-1 and TRBJ1-4; the D region possibly corresponds to TRBD1 (5 bases align). The receptor's source is an adult in good health. The DNA sequence follows: TGCGCCAGCAGCCCCGGGACGGGGGGTGAAAAACTGTTTTTT. Its translation is CASSPGTGGEKLFF.